This T cell receptor beta chain was identified in a study of cytomegalovirus exposure and HLA in healthy donors. Broader study findings: Later analysis demonstrated an association between a missense DCLRE1C variant and TCR beta V- and J-gene trimming. Specific recognition of CMV antigens was confirmed in vitro for a few chains (all CMV-associated). In all likelihood, a cluster of highly shared sequence variants was a sequencing artifact.

As for this clone: What it binds is not known.

This CDR3 comprises 15 residues. Germline loops: CDR1 LNHNV, CDR2 YYDKDF (reference sequence). V lost 7 bases, J lost 6 bases, and 9 bases stayed unmatched. The PCR used 60 Vbeta and 13 Jbeta primers. The data were produced by immunoSEQ multiplex PCR, yet TCRdb's version contains in-frame clones alone and is incomplete. The table has about 180,000 clones, about four fifths seen once; the top ten hold roughly 4.5%. Input material: PBMCs. This receptor was taken from a woman aged 18-29 years in good health and CMV-seropositive. This chain links TRBV15 with TRBJ2-2, with 9 bases fitting TRBD2. In DNA form, the CDR3 reads TGTGCCACCACCAAGCGGGGGGCCCTTTCCGGGGAGCTGTTTTTT. This sequence encodes CATTKRGALSGELFF.